Listed below are T cell receptor beta chains from one sample, sequenced in a study of read filtering for tumor transcriptome and immune sequencing. TCRdb passed the reads through MiXCR, listing each CDR3 protein once. The data show 60,000 to 80,000 distinct CDR3 sequences, roughly 13% seen once. Sequenced input: a population of CD138-negative cells sorted from bone marrow. Receptor source: a donor at least 40 years old with multiple myeloma. CDR3s include the opening cysteine and the closing phenylalanine or tryptophan. The D gene is left open where the match is weak. Expanded clones are given a class, and other clones once, few, many or no size at all.

V,D,size,J,length,CDR3,DNA
TRBV28,-,many,TRBJ2-1,13,CASCGRMRNERFF,TGTGCCAGCTGTGGGAGGATGCGCAATGAGCGGTTCTTC
TRBV5-1,TRBD1,many,TRBJ2-7,16,CASSLGTGPVYYEQYF,TGCGCCAGCAGCTTGGGGACAGGCCCCGTCTACTACGAGCAGTACTTC
TRBV28,-,-,TRBJ2-6,14,CASSTGAGANVLTF,TGTGCCAGCAGTACGGGGGCTGGGGCCAACGTCCTGACTTTC
TRBV29-1,-,-,TRBJ1-2,10,CSVDAAGYTF,TGCAGCGTTGATGCAGCAGGCTACACCTTC
TRBV3-1,-,-,TRBJ1-1,13,CASSPSGRTEAFF,TGTGCCAGCAGCCCTTCGGGGAGGACTGAAGCTTTCTTT
TRBV20-1,-,many,TRBJ2-2,17,CSARDLRGGMNTGELFF,TGCAGTGCTAGAGATCTCAGGGGAGGGATGAACACCGGGGAGCTGTTTTTT
TRBV18,-,many,TRBJ1-2,12,CASSENRERYTF,TGTGCCAGCTCGGAAAACAGGGAGCGCTACACCTTC
TRBV7-3,-,many,TRBJ2-3,13,CASSQRFTDTQYF,TGTGCCAGCAGCCAGCGGTTCACAGATACGCAGTATTTT
TRBV27,-,few,TRBJ2-7,15,CASSLGLSPAYEQYF,TGTGCCAGCAGTCTGGGACTCTCTCCTGCCTACGAGCAGTACTTC
TRBV20-1,TRBD1,many,TRBJ1-4,13,CSVLTGLNEKLFF,TGCAGTGTCCTGACAGGGCTAAATGAAAAACTGTTTTTT
TRBV15,-,many,TRBJ2-5,16,CATSRDGRTQQETQYF,TGTGCCACCAGCAGAGATGGGAGGACACAACAAGAGACCCAGTACTTC
TRBV6-1,TRBD1,many,TRBJ1-1,14,CASSRQGKNTEAFF,TGTGCCAGCAGTCGACAGGGGAAGAACACTGAAGCTTTCTTT
TRBV5-4,TRBD2,many,TRBJ2-1,17,CASSDPPGLATNNEQFF,TGTGCCAGCAGCGACCCACCGGGACTAGCGACTAACAATGAGCAGTTCTTC
TRBV11-3,-,many,TRBJ2-1,17,CASSFRGTSSSYNEQFF,TGTGCCAGCAGCTTCCGCGGGACTTCTAGCTCCTACAATGAGCAGTTCTTC
TRBV6-2/TRBV6-3,-,many,TRBJ1-5,15,CASRPQVTGGQPQHF,TGTGCCAGCAGACCACAGGTGACGGGCGGTCAGCCCCAGCATTTT
TRBV3-1,TRBD1,many,TRBJ2-1,16,CASSPPRTGSYNEQFF,TGTGCCAGCAGCCCTCCTAGGACAGGCTCCTACAATGAGCAGTTCTTC
TRBV7-2,-,many,TRBJ2-2,16,CASSLDPAGNTGELFF,TGTGCCAGCAGCTTAGATCCAGCGGGGAACACCGGGGAGCTGTTTTTT
TRBV6-6,TRBD1,few,TRBJ1-1,18,CASSYDTGGRGVNTEAFF,TGTGCCAGCAGTTACGACACAGGGGGCAGGGGAGTCAACACTGAAGCTTTCTTT
TRBV28,-,few,TRBJ2-1,11,CATRGYNEQFF,TGTGCCACCAGGGGTTACAATGAGCAGTTCTTC
TRBV11-2,TRBD1,many,TRBJ2-7,14,CASSSDRGLHEQYF,TGTGCCAGCAGCTCCGACAGGGGGCTACACGAGCAGTACTTC
TRBV3-1,TRBD2,many,TRBJ2-2,16,CASSRIAGGMAGELFF,TGTGCCAGCAGCCGAATAGCGGGAGGAATGGCCGGGGAGCTGTTTTTT
TRBV29-1,-,few,TRBJ2-1,16,CSVEPLTPVSYNEQFF,TGCAGCGTTGAACCTCTCACACCAGTCTCCTACAATGAGCAGTTCTTC
TRBV12-3/TRBV12-4,TRBD1,many,TRBJ2-7,19,CASSSPFEGQGFKAYEQYF,TGTGCCAGCAGTTCCCCGTTTGAGGGACAGGGGTTTAAAGCCTACGAGCAGTACTTC
TRBV11-3,-,once,TRBJ2-2,16,CASSLRPGANTGELFF,TGTGCCAGCAGCTTACGCCCAGGGGCGAACACCGGGGAGCTGTTTTTT
TRBV5-4,TRBD1,many,TRBJ2-7,14,CASSLGTGGYEQYF,TGTGCCAGCAGCTTGGGGACAGGGGGGTACGAGCAGTACTTC
TRBV15,-,many,TRBJ1-1,15,CATSRDHRESTEAFF,TGTGCCACCAGCAGAGACCACAGGGAGAGTACTGAAGCTTTCTTT
TRBV18,TRBD1,many,TRBJ2-3,14,CASQTGTGADTQYF,TGTGCCAGCCAAACCGGGACAGGGGCAGATACGCAGTATTTT
TRBV7-3,-,-,TRBJ1-1,12,CASSLNGNEAFF,TGTGCCAGCAGCTTAAATGGGAATGAAGCTTTCTTT
TRBV5-1,TRBD2,many,TRBJ2-7,16,CASSLVGLAGEIEQYF,TGCGCCAGCAGCTTGGTCGGACTAGCGGGAGAAATCGAGCAGTACTTC
TRBV30,-,many,TRBJ2-3,10,CAWRPDTQYF,TGTGCCTGGAGGCCAGATACGCAGTATTTT
TRBV6-5,TRBD2,many,TRBJ2-1,14,CASSRNAGGLEQFF,TGTGCCAGCAGTCGGAATGCGGGAGGGCTTGAGCAGTTCTTC
TRBV4-3,-,many,TRBJ1-1,12,CASSQLGGERIF,TGCGCCAGCAGCCAGTTGGGTGGGGAACGGATCTTT
TRBV14,-,many,TRBJ2-5,14,CASSPHGLQETQYF,TGTGCCAGCTCACCTCACGGATTACAAGAGACCCAGTACTTC
TRBV29-1,-,many,TRBJ2-2,13,CSVHLPNTGELFF,TGCAGCGTCCATCTTCCGAACACCGGGGAGCTGTTTTTT
TRBV5-1,-,many,TRBJ2-7,14,CASSLRGSPYEQYF,TGCGCCAGCAGCTTGCGAGGGAGCCCCTACGAGCAGTACTTC
TRBV19,-,many,TRBJ2-1,13,CASSPRSSHETFF,TGTGCCAGTAGTCCCCGGAGCAGCCACGAGACGTTCTTC
TRBV7-8,TRBD2,many,TRBJ2-1,19,CASSLPIGGLAGGYNEQFF,TGTGCCAGCAGCTTACCAATAGGGGGACTAGCGGGAGGATACAATGAGCAGTTCTTC
TRBV3-1,TRBD1,many,TRBJ2-5,15,CASTQTGLYQETQYF,TGTGCCAGCACTCAGACAGGGCTCTACCAAGAGACCCAGTACTTC
TRBV20-1,TRBD2,many,TRBJ2-1,11,CSAPLADEQFF,TGCAGTGCTCCTCTAGCGGATGAGCAGTTCTTC
TRBV27,TRBD1,few,TRBJ1-2,17,CASSLRQGSSINYGYTF,TGTGCCAGCAGTTTAAGACAGGGGAGTTCAATCAACTATGGCTACACCTTC